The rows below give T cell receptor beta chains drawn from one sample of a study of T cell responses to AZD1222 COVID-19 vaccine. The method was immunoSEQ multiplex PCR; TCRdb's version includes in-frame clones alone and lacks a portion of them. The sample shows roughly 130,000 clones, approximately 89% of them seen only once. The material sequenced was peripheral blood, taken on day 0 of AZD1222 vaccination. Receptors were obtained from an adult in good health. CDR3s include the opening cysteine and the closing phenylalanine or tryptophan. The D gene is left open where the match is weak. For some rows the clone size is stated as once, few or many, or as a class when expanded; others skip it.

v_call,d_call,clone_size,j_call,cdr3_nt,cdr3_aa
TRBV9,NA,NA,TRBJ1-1,TGTGCCAGCAGCGGGGGGGCAAACACTGAAGCTTTCTTT,CASSGGANTEAFF
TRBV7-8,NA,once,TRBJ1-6,TGTGCCAGCAGCTTAGTAGTGCCCTTGGAGGGGTCACCCCTCCACTTT,CASSLVVPLEGSPLHF
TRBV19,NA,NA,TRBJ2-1,TGTGCCAGTTCGACTAGCTCCTACAATGAGCAGTTCTTC,CASSTSSYNEQFF
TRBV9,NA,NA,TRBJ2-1,TGTGCCAGCAGCTGGGGAGATAATGAGCAGTTCTTC,CASSWGDNEQFF
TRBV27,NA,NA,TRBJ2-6,TGTGCCAGCAGTATCCAGGGAAAGAGCTCTGGGGCCAACGTCCTGACTTTC,CASSIQGKSSGANVLTF
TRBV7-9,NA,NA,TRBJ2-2,TGTGCCAGCAGCTTAGGCCAGGGAGACACCGGGGAGCTGTTTTTT,CASSLGQGDTGELFF
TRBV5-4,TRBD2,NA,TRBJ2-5,TGTGCCAGCAGCCCTGGGACTAGCGGGGGCCTGTACCAAGAGACCCAGTACTTC,CASSPGTSGGLYQETQYF
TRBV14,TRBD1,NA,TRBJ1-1,TGTGCCAGCAGCCAACCAGGGGGCACTGAAGCTTTCTTT,CASSQPGGTEAFF
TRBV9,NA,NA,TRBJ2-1,TGTGCCAGCAGCCCACCCAGCAGGGGCAATGAGCAGTTCTTC,CASSPPSRGNEQFF
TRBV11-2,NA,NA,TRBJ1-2,TGTGCCAGCACCCCAGGACCGGGGGCTTCGGCTGGCTACACCTTC,CASTPGPGASAGYTF
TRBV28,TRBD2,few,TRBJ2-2,TGTGCCAGCAGTCCACCCGGACTAGCGGAGCTACCGAACACCGGGGAGCTGTTTTTT,CASSPPGLAELPNTGELFF
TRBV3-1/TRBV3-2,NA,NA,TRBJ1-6,TGTGCCAGCAGCCATGCTAATTCACCCCTCCACTTT,CASSHANSPLHF
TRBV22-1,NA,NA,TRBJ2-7,TGTCCTGGGAGCGCACGTTATGCCCGGGCGGGGAGCTCCTACGAGCAGTACTTC,CPGSARYARAGSSYEQYF
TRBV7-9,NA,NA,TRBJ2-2,TGTGCCAGCAGCCAGATATGGGGCGCGAACACCGGGGAGCTGTTTTTT,CASSQIWGANTGELFF
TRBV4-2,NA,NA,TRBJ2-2,TGTGCCAGCAGCAAAGATGGGGGGCCGGACACCGGGGAGCTGTTTTTT,CASSKDGGPDTGELFF
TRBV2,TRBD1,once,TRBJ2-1,TGTGCCAGCAGTGGACAGGGAATCAATGAGCAGTTCTTC,CASSGQGINEQFF
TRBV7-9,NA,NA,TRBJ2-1,TGTGCCAGCTCTGGGACACTTTACAATGAGCAGTTCTTC,CASSGTLYNEQFF
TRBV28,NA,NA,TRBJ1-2,TGTGCCAGCAGGAGATTATTAACTGGCTACACCTTC,CASRRLLTGYTF
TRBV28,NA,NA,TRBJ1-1,TGTGCCAGCAGTTTATTGGGGCAGGGGAACACTGAAGCTTTCTTT,CASSLLGQGNTEAFF
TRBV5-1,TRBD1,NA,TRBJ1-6,TGCGCCAGCAGCTTGGAGGGGGCGACGAGAAATTCACCCCTCCACTTT,CASSLEGATRNSPLHF
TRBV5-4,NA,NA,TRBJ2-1,TGTGCCAGCAGCTTGCGTAGTACCTACAATGAGCAGTTCTTC,CASSLRSTYNEQFF
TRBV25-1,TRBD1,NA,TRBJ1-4,TGTGCCAGCAGTGAACTAACAGGGGAAAATGAAAAACTGTTTTTT,CASSELTGENEKLFF
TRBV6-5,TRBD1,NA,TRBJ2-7,TGTGCCAGCAGCCACAGGGACAGGAACGAGCAGTACTTC,CASSHRDRNEQYF
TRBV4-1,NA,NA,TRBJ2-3,TGCGCCAGCAGCCGGGTGGGGTTGGATACGCAGTATTTT,CASSRVGLDTQYF
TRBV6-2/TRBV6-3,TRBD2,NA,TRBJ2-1,TGTGCCAGCAGTGGGGAGGGATACAATGAGCAGTTCTTC,CASSGEGYNEQFF
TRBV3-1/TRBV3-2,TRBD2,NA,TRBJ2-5,TGTGCCAGCTCGGCGGGAGGGCGAGAGACCCAGTACTTC,CASSAGGRETQYF
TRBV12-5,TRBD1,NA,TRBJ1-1,TGTGCTAGTGGTCCTGACAGGGGAGCCGAAGCTTTCTTT,CASGPDRGAEAFF
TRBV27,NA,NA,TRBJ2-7,TGTGCCAGCAGTTTTGGCTACGAGCAGTACTTC,CASSFGYEQYF
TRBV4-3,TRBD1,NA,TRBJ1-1,TGCGCCAGCAGCCAAGGGACAGGGGTACTGAACACTGAAGCTTTCTTT,CASSQGTGVLNTEAFF
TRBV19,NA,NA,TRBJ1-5,TGTGCCAGTAGCAACCCAGGCACGAATCAGCCCCAGCATTTT,CASSNPGTNQPQHF
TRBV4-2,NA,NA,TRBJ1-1,TGTGCCAGCAGCCAAGATAACAGGTTGAACACTGAAGCTTTCTTT,CASSQDNRLNTEAFF
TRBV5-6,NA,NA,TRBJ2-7,TGTGCCAGCGGCACAGGAGAGGACGACGAGCAGTACTTC,CASGTGEDDEQYF
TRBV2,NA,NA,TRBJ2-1,TGTGCCGATGGACTTAAATTTAGTGAGCAGTTCTTC,CADGLKFSEQFF
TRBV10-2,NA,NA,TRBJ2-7,TGCGCCAGCTCCAGCGCGGGGTCCTACGAGCAGTACTTC,CASSSAGSYEQYF
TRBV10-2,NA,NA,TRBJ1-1,TGCGCCAGCAGGCGGGGCGGAGGGAACACTGAAGCTTTCTTT,CASRRGGGNTEAFF
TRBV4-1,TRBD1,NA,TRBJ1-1,TGCGCCAGCAGCCACCCGACAGGGTGGAACACTGAAGCTTTCTTT,CASSHPTGWNTEAFF
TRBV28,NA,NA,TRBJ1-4,TGTGCCAGCGTTGACAGGTCAACTAATGAAAAACTGTTTTTT,CASVDRSTNEKLFF
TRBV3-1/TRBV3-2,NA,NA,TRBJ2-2,TGTGCCAGCAGCCTCAGAGGGATCGGACCCGGGGAGCTGTTTTTT,CASSLRGIGPGELFF
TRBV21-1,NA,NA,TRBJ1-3,TGTGCCAGAAACTGGACACTCTCTGGAAACACCATATATTTT,CARNWTLSGNTIYF
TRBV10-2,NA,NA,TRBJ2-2,TGCGCCAGCAGGCTTTCTGCCGGGGAGCTGTTTTTT,CASRLSAGELFF
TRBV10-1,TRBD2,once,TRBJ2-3,TGCGCCAGCAGTGATCCCAGCGGGAGATTGGATACGCAGTATTTT,CASSDPSGRLDTQYF
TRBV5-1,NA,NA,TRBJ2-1,TGCGCCAGCAGCTTGATGGAGAAGAATGAGCAGTTCTTC,CASSLMEKNEQFF
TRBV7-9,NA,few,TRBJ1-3,TGTGCCAGCAGCTTAGGTCACAGTGATGGAAACACCATATATTTT,CASSLGHSDGNTIYF
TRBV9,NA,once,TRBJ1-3,TGTGCCAGCAGCGTTACAGGGATCAACACCATATATTTT,CASSVTGINTIYF
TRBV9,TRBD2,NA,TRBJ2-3,TGTGCCAGCAGCGTATTGGGGGGACTAATCACAGATACGCAGTATTTT,CASSVLGGLITDTQYF
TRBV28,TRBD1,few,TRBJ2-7,TGTGCCAGCAGCGCTTGGGACAGGGTCTCCTACGAGCAGTACTTC,CASSAWDRVSYEQYF
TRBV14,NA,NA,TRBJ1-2,TGTGCCAGCAGCCAGTTAGGGGACTTGAGTCGGGGCTACACCTTC,CASSQLGDLSRGYTF
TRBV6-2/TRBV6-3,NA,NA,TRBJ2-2,TGTGCCAGCAGTTACAACCCGGGGCCTGGGGAGCTGTTTTTT,CASSYNPGPGELFF
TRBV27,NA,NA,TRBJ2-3,TGTGCCAGCAGTTTTGGGGGGCGGGATACGCAGTATTTT,CASSFGGRDTQYF
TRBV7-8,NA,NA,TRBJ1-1,TGTGCCAGCAGCTTAGGGTCTGGGGGCCTGAACACTGAAGCTTTCTTT,CASSLGSGGLNTEAFF
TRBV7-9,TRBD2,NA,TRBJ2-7,TGTGCCAGCAGCTTAGTGTCGCTAGCGGGAGCGGGGGAGCAGTACTTC,CASSLVSLAGAGEQYF
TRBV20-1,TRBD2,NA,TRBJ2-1,TGCAGTGCTAGTGAGGCTAGCGGGAGGACCTACAATGAGCAGTTCTTC,CSASEASGRTYNEQFF
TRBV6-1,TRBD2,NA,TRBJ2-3,TGTGCCAGCAGTGAACTAAAAGGGCGGGGGGGGACAGATACGCAGTATTTT,CASSELKGRGGTDTQYF
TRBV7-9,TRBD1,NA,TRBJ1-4,TGTGCCAGCAGCTTGGGGGACAGGGGTGCAGAAAAACTGTTTTTT,CASSLGDRGAEKLFF
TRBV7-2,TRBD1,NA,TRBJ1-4,TGTGCCAGCAGTACCCAACAGGGGGAAAAACTGTTTTTT,CASSTQQGEKLFF